This section outlines one T cell receptor (beta chain) sequence together with its context. Its antigen is unknown. Generated by immunoSEQ multiplex PCR, the TCRdb table keeps only in-frame clones and is missing some. The sample records tens of thousands of clones, 89% being singletons. After autologous stem cell transplantation all patients relapsed, and prior brentuximab vedotin exposure differed between cohorts. This entry is derived from a study of PD-1 blockade in classical Hodgkin lymphoma. CDR3 length: 13 residues. CDR1 and CDR2 (germline): SEHNR, FQNEAQ (reference sequence). V was clipped by 3 bases and J by 7 bases, with 10 bases between them. Overall study results and limits: Newly diagnosed patients reportedly trailed healthy donors in baseline TCR diversity. Newly diagnosed patients and complete responders had comparable diversity at baseline. There was a significant rise in CD4+ TCR diversity by C4D1, with no such rise for CD8+.

Sequenced material: peripheral blood mononuclear cells (PBMCs), taken before the second cycle of nivolumab. J is TRBJ1-5 and V is TRBV7-9; D gene uncertain. The clonotype originates from a human donor with classical Hodgkin lymphoma. CDR3 nucleotide sequence: TGTGCCAGCAGCTTTTTGTCGGGGCAGCCCCAGCATTTT. It is translated as CASSFLSGQPQHF. The variable domain in full, with the rest retrieved from reference TRBV7-9 and TRBJ1-5, is DTGVSQNPRHKITKRGQNVTFRCDPISEHNRLYWYRQTLGQGPEFLTYFQNEAQLEKSRLLSDRFSAERPKGSFSTLEIQRTEQGDSAMYLCASSFLSGQPQHFGDGTRLSIL.